These 21 T cell receptor beta chains came from one sample sequenced in a study of T-cell reconstitution after alpha-beta-depleted transplantation in children. The TCRbeta library incorporated unique molecular identifiers. TCRdb passed the PCR reads through MiXCR, listing each CDR3 protein once. Here the sample spans around 800,000 distinct CDR3 sequences, about 16% being singletons. Material: PBMCs, mostly from graft donor cells, obtained 360 days after TCRalphabeta/CD19-depleted stem cell transplant. The receptor source for this set is a male patient younger than 18 who had a stem cell transplant for acute lymphoblastic leukemia, so the T cells may come from the graft donor.

Ten or more counts support this clonotype. This chain connects TRBV7-9 to TRBJ1-5; no clear D gene. The germline V and J ends were trimmed by 5 bases and 0 bases, with 11 bases remaining between them. There are 15 residues in the CDR3. From germline, CDR1 is SEHNR and CDR2 FQNEAQ (reference sequence). CDR3 DNA sequence: TGTGCCAGCAGCGACCCAGGATTTAGCAATCAGCCCCAGCATTTT. Its protein product is CASSDPGFSNQPQHF.

CDR3 sequence: CSARGGPSGAFTNYEQYF. DNA for the CDR3: TGCAGTGCTAGAGGGGGGCCTAGCGGGGCCTTTACCAACTACGAGCAGTACTTC. The gene calls are TRBV20-1 and TRBJ2-7; 9 nucleotides agree with TRBD2. Germline assignment: CDR1 DFQATT and CDR2 SNEGSKA (reference sequence). CDR3 length: 18 amino acids. With V trimmed by 1 base and J by 3 bases, 16 bases remained unmatched.

The chain is built from TRBV29-1 and TRBJ2-1; 10 nucleotides line up with TRBD2. V shed 5 bases, J shed 6 bases, and the junction held 16 bases outside the gene matches. Germline CDR1 reads SQVTM; CDR2 reads ANQGSEA. There are 17 residues in the CDR3. This chain's CDR3 is CSVTPTSGPRGPNEQFF. The DNA for the CDR3 is TGCAGCGTTACCCCGACTAGCGGGCCTCGTGGGCCCAATGAGCAGTTCTTC.

V and J are TRBV5-1 and TRBJ2-3; 12 bases are a match to TRBD2. The ends lost 4 bases at V and 4 bases at J; junction bases unmatched: 7. This CDR3 region has 16 residues. From germline, CDR1 is SGHRS and CDR2 YFSETQ. For the CDR3, the DNA is TGCGCCAGCAGCCCGTGGACTAGCGGGATGGCAGATACGCAGTATTTT. This gives the protein CASSPWTSGMADTQYF.

In its sample, this clonotype was seen many times. The chain carries TRBV9 and TRBJ2-1, with TRBD2 identical over 10 bases. Germline V CDR1 and CDR2: SGDLS, YYNGEE. This CDR3 is 17 amino acids long. The V and J ends lost 3 bases and 5 bases, in that order; junction bases with no gene match: 11. The CDR3, as DNA: TGTGCCAGCAGCGCCCGAACAGGGACTAGCGCCAACAATGAGCAGTTCTTC. This encodes CASSARTGTSANNEQFF.

A few counts support this clonotype. This sequence joins TRBV6-1 and TRBJ2-2, with 8 positions matching TRBD1. Germline V gene data show CDR1 as MNHNS and CDR2 as SASEGT. This CDR3 spans 16 amino acids. Germline trimming cut 7 bases from V and 1 base from J; bases unmatched to any gene: 8. This CDR3 is CASNPTDRGNTGELFF. In DNA, the CDR3 is TGTGCCAGCAATCCGACTGACAGGGGGAACACCGGGGAGCTGTTTTTT.

This clonotype was detected only a few times. The chain employs TRBV10-3 and TRBJ2-5; the D gene is possibly TRBD2 (6 bases). CDR1 and CDR2 (germline): ENHRY, SYGVKD. The CDR3 is made up of 12 amino acids. The ends were cut back, 8 bases at V and 1 base at J, with 8 bases in the middle. The chain's CDR3 is CAISEGQETQYF. DNA of the CDR3: TGTGCCATCTCGGAGGGCCAAGAGACCCAGTACTTC.

The gene calls are TRBV18 and TRBJ2-3; 9 positions match TRBD2. Germline CDR1 KGHSH, CDR2 LQKENI. V was pared by 2 bases and J by 2 bases, with 5 bases of the junction left unmatched. The CDR3 has 16 residues. CDR3 sequence (DNA): TGTGCCAGCTCACCAGAGGTAGCGGGGGTCACAGATACGCAGTATTTT. Its translation is CASSPEVAGVTDTQYF.

This clonotype has a count of ten or more. The chain carries TRBV29-1 and TRBJ1-2, with D possibly matching TRBD1 (6 bases). Germline assignment: CDR1 SQVTM and CDR2 ANQGSEA. The CDR3 sequence is 15 residues long. V was pared by 0 bases and J by 2 bases, with 13 bases between. The CDR3 coding sequence is TGCAGCGTTGAAGAATCCGTGCAGGGGAACTATGGCTACACCTTC. It is translated as CSVEESVQGNYGYTF.

The sample holds a few counts of this clonotype. The chain has TRBV11-1 and TRBJ2-7; 7 bases agree with TRBD2. CDR3 size: 18 residues. Looked up from germline, CDR1 is SGHAT and CDR2 is FQDESV (reference sequence). V shed 2 bases, J shed 0 bases, and the junction held 13 bases outside the gene matches. This chain's CDR3 is CASSLRREYHQSSYEQYF. As DNA, the CDR3 is TGTGCCAGCAGCTTAAGGCGGGAGTATCACCAGAGCTCCTACGAGCAGTACTTC.

The rearrangement joins TRBV15 to TRBJ2-2; 8 positions agree with TRBD2. Germline CDR1 is LNHNV and CDR2 is YYDKDF (reference sequence). The CDR3 covers 14 residues. V dropped 8 bases and J dropped 4; count of bases not matched to a gene: 6. For the CDR3, the DNA is TGTGCCACCGATGACGGGAGGGCCACCGGGGAGCTGTTTTTT. It yields the protein CATDDGRATGELFF.

V gene TRBV5-1 combines with J gene TRBJ2-7, with D maybe TRBD2 (6 bases). V gave up 4 bases and J gave up 3 bases, with 17 bases separating them. CDR1 and CDR2 from the germline V gene are SGHRS and YFSETQ. The CDR3 is made up of 15 amino acids. The CDR3 spells CASSESGVRFYEQYF. CDR3 nucleotides: TGCGCCAGCAGCGAGTCGGGAGTAAGGTTCTACGAGCAGTACTTC.

In this sample, this clonotype turned up a few times. V gene TRBV14 combines with J gene TRBJ2-5, with a weak D call TRBD2 (5 bases). Germline CDR1 SGHDN, CDR2 FVKESK. V lost 5 bases, J lost 5 bases, and 18 bases lay in between. This CDR3 has 15 amino acids. CDR3 in amino acids: CASSFGGILSETQYF. CDR3 in DNA: TGTGCCAGCAGCTTCGGAGGTATTTTGAGTGAGACCCAGTACTTC.

The chain is built from TRBV20-1 and TRBJ2-3; D is possibly TRBD2 (5 bases). V lost 6 bases, J lost 2 bases, and 15 bases lay in between. The CDR3 is 14 amino acids. CDR1 DFQATT and CDR2 SNEGSKA come from the germline V gene (reference sequence). This CDR3 is CSAKSGILTDTQYF. CDR3 DNA sequence: TGCAGTGCGAAGAGCGGAATACTCACAGATACGCAGTATTTT.

This chain connects TRBV9 to TRBJ2-5; the match to TRBD2 covers 11 bases. J gave up 1 base and V 4 bases, and 3 bases lay outside the gene matches. The length of the CDR3 is 15 residues. CDR1 SGDLS and CDR2 YYNGEE come from the germline V gene. The DNA for the CDR3 is TGTGCCAGCAGCATTAGCGGGAGGGTCCAAGAGACCCAGTACTTC. This gives the protein CASSISGRVQETQYF.

This clonotype was observed a handful of times. J is TRBJ2-7 and V is TRBV4-2, with 14 bases that match TRBD2. CDR1 is LGHNA, CDR2 YNFKEQ, per germline. V gave up 4 bases and J gave up 0 bases; unmatched junction bases: 5. The CDR3 runs 17 residues. The CDR3 region is CASSRGLAGGDSYEQYF. DNA for the CDR3: TGTGCCAGCAGCCGAGGACTAGCGGGAGGTGACTCCTACGAGCAGTACTTC.

J is TRBJ2-7 and V is TRBV9; TRBD2 matches at 14 bases. From germline, CDR1 is SGDLS and CDR2 YYNGEE. After removal of 6 bases from V and 10 bases from J, the junction contained 6 bases not matched to a gene. The CDR3 spans 13 residues. This CDR3 is CASTYGTSGRQYF. The CDR3 DNA sequence: TGTGCCAGCACCTACGGGACTAGCGGGAGACAGTACTTC. Variable domain in full (rest from reference TRBV9 and TRBJ2-7): DSGVTQTPKHLITATGQRVTLRCSPRSGDLSVYWYQQSLDQGLQFLIQYYNGEERAKGNILERFSAQQFPDLHSELNLSSLELGDSALYFCASTYGTSGRQYFGPGTRLTVT.

This clonotype was seen ten or more times. The chain employs TRBV10-3 and TRBJ2-4, with D possibly being TRBD1 or TRBD2 (5 bases each). This CDR3 region has 13 residues. V dropped 3 bases and J dropped 5 bases, with 8 bases sitting between them. Germline CDR1 reads ENHRY; CDR2 reads SYGVKD. CDR3: CAISEWDQNIQYF. In DNA, the CDR3 is TGTGCCATCAGTGAATGGGACCAAAACATTCAGTACTTC.

The chain recombines TRBV7-9 with TRBJ2-7, with D possibly being TRBD2 (6 bases). CDR3 length: 15 residues. The V and J ends lost 1 base and 0 bases respectively, with 10 bases between them. Looked up from germline, CDR1 is SEHNR and CDR2 is FQNEAQ (reference sequence). The CDR3 region is CASSLDGGISYEQYF. CDR3 DNA sequence: TGTGCCAGCAGCTTAGATGGCGGGATCTCCTACGAGCAGTACTTC.

The table lists this clonotype with many counts. The gene calls are TRBV28 and TRBJ2-3; 9 bases map to TRBD2. This CDR3 contains 16 residues. V was pared by 5 bases and J by 0 bases, with 6 bases of the junction left unmatched. CDR1 MDHEN and CDR2 SYDVKM come from the germline V gene. The CDR3 nucleotides read TGTGCCAGCAGTCCGACTAGCGGTGCTAGCACAGATACGCAGTATTTT. Encoded protein: CASSPTSGASTDTQYF.

J is TRBJ2-2 and V is TRBV7-8, with D unclear. Trimming cost V 1 base and J 10 bases, with 10 bases left between them. Germline-derived CDR1 and CDR2 are SGHVS and FQNEAQ. This CDR3 has 13 amino acids. The CDR3 nucleotides are TGTGCCAGCAGCTTAGACCCCTCGCAGGAGCTGTTTTTT. Translating gives CASSLDPSQELFF.